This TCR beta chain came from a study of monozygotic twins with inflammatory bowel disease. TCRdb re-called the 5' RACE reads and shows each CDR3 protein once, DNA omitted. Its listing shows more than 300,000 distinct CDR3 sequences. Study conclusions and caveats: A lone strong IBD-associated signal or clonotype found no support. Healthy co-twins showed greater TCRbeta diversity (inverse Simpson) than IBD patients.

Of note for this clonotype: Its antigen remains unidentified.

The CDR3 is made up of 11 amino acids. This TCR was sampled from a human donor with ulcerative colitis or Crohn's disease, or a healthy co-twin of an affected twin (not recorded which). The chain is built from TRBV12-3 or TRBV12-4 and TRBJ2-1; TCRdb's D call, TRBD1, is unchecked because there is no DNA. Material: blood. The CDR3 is CASSLRGIQFF.